The rows below give T cell receptor beta chains drawn from one sample of a study of identical twins. TCRdb used MiXCR to reprocess the 5' RACE reads, holding one entry per CDR3 protein. The sample consists of 500,000 to 650,000 distinct CDR3 sequences, around 7.5% of them appearing once. This sample also appeared in a second study, on yellow fever vaccine responses in identical twins.

Sequencing input: PBMCs. Receptors originate from a woman aged 18-29 years in good health. Each CDR3 is given with its conserved first and last residue. Each record gives: D gene, V gene, clone size, J gene, CDR3 DNA, CDR3 protein. A D gene is named only where the DNA matches it firmly. Size is stated for part of the rows, as once, few or many counts, or as a class when the clone is expanded.

d_gene: -
v_gene: TRBV4-2
abundance: -
j_gene: TRBJ1-5
CDR3nt: TGTGCCAGCAGTTACAGGACTGGTCAGCCCCAGCATTTT
CDR3aa: CASSYRTGQPQHF

d_gene: TRBD1
v_gene: TRBV3-1
abundance: few
j_gene: TRBJ2-2
CDR3nt: TGTGCCAGCAGCCAACGGGGACAGGGAAACACCGGGGAGCTGTTTTTT
CDR3aa: CASSQRGQGNTGELFF

d_gene: -
v_gene: TRBV10-3
abundance: few
j_gene: TRBJ1-1
CDR3nt: TGTGCCATCAGTGAGTCGATGCAGGGCAGGGCCAACACTGAAGCTTTCTTT
CDR3aa: CAISESMQGRANTEAFF

d_gene: -
v_gene: TRBV3-1
abundance: -
j_gene: TRBJ1-2
CDR3nt: TGTGCCAGCAGCCAAGACTATTGGGGGATAGGGAGAGGCTACACCTTC
CDR3aa: CASSQDYWGIGRGYTF

d_gene: -
v_gene: TRBV9
abundance: many
j_gene: TRBJ1-2
CDR3nt: TGTGCCAGCAGCGTAGATGCAGGAAACTATGGCTACACCTTC
CDR3aa: CASSVDAGNYGYTF

d_gene: -
v_gene: TRBV24-1
abundance: many
j_gene: TRBJ2-7
CDR3nt: TGTGCCACCAGTGCGGGATACGAGCAGTACTTC
CDR3aa: CATSAGYEQYF

d_gene: TRBD2
v_gene: TRBV10-3
abundance: few
j_gene: TRBJ2-3
CDR3nt: TGTGCCATCAGTGATCGGGGGACTAGCGGAGATACGCAGTATTTT
CDR3aa: CAISDRGTSGDTQYF

d_gene: -
v_gene: TRBV12-3/TRBV12-4
abundance: -
j_gene: TRBJ2-2
CDR3nt: TGTGCCAGCACCCAAGCAGGGGAGCTGTTTTTT
CDR3aa: CASTQAGELFF

d_gene: -
v_gene: TRBV6-1
abundance: -
j_gene: TRBJ2-5
CDR3nt: TGTGCCAGCAGGCGCCTCCAAGAGACCCAGTACTTC
CDR3aa: CASRRLQETQYF

d_gene: -
v_gene: TRBV5-1
abundance: few
j_gene: TRBJ2-1
CDR3nt: TGCGCCAGCAGCTTGAAGTTTGGGACGGATGAGCAGTTCTTC
CDR3aa: CASSLKFGTDEQFF

d_gene: TRBD2
v_gene: TRBV5-1
abundance: many
j_gene: TRBJ2-1
CDR3nt: TGCGCCAGCAGCCCTGGACTAGCGGAATCGTGGTCCTACAATGAGCAGTTCTTC
CDR3aa: CASSPGLAESWSYNEQFF

d_gene: TRBD2
v_gene: TRBV28
abundance: few
j_gene: TRBJ2-2
CDR3nt: TGTGCCAGCAGTTTGCTAGCGGGGCTCCGCCAGAGAAACACCGGGGAGCTGTTTTTT
CDR3aa: CASSLLAGLRQRNTGELFF

d_gene: -
v_gene: TRBV12-3/TRBV12-4
abundance: few
j_gene: TRBJ2-7
CDR3nt: TGTGCCAGCAGTTTCGGACTCCTCTACGAGCAGTACTTC
CDR3aa: CASSFGLLYEQYF

d_gene: -
v_gene: TRBV10-3
abundance: few
j_gene: TRBJ2-6
CDR3nt: TGTGCCATCAGTGGACAGCCCTCTGGGGCCAACGTCCTGACTTTC
CDR3aa: CAISGQPSGANVLTF

d_gene: -
v_gene: TRBV10-3
abundance: -
j_gene: TRBJ2-1
CDR3nt: TGTGCCAACGCCGGGACCTCCAATGAGCAGTTCTTC
CDR3aa: CANAGTSNEQFF

d_gene: TRBD1
v_gene: TRBV7-8
abundance: few
j_gene: TRBJ1-1
CDR3nt: TGTGCCAGCAGCGACGGACAGGGGGCATCAGCTTTCTTT
CDR3aa: CASSDGQGASAFF

d_gene: TRBD2
v_gene: TRBV12-3/TRBV12-4
abundance: many
j_gene: TRBJ2-1
CDR3nt: TGTGCCAGCAGCTCACTAGCGGGACTGTTCTACAATGAGCAGTTCTTC
CDR3aa: CASSSLAGLFYNEQFF

d_gene: -
v_gene: TRBV6-5
abundance: few
j_gene: TRBJ2-5
CDR3nt: TGTGCCAGCAGTATCACGGGGGAGACCCAGTACTTC
CDR3aa: CASSITGETQYF

d_gene: TRBD1
v_gene: TRBV18
abundance: few
j_gene: TRBJ2-7
CDR3nt: TGTGCCAGCCGCCGGGACAGGGTGACCTACGAGCAGTACTTC
CDR3aa: CASRRDRVTYEQYF

d_gene: TRBD1
v_gene: TRBV10-3
abundance: many
j_gene: TRBJ2-2
CDR3nt: TGTGCCATCAGAACAGGGGGAAACACCGGGGAGCTGTTTTTT
CDR3aa: CAIRTGGNTGELFF

d_gene: TRBD2
v_gene: TRBV4-1
abundance: -
j_gene: TRBJ2-1
CDR3nt: TGCGCCAGCAGCCAGCAGGGACTAGCAGATGAGCAGTTCTTC
CDR3aa: CASSQQGLADEQFF

d_gene: TRBD2
v_gene: TRBV3-1
abundance: many
j_gene: TRBJ2-1
CDR3nt: TGTGCCAGCAGCCAAGAGGGACTAGCGGGGGAAGGGGAGCAGTTCTTC
CDR3aa: CASSQEGLAGEGEQFF

d_gene: -
v_gene: TRBV5-1
abundance: many
j_gene: TRBJ2-7
CDR3nt: TGCGCCAGCAGCCCCGGAGGGCTTTATTCTTCCTACGAGCAGTACTTC
CDR3aa: CASSPGGLYSSYEQYF

d_gene: -
v_gene: TRBV7-2
abundance: few
j_gene: TRBJ2-2
CDR3nt: TGTGCCAGCAGCTTAGGGCCGGTTCCGAACACCGGGGAGCTGTTTTTT
CDR3aa: CASSLGPVPNTGELFF

d_gene: -
v_gene: TRBV2
abundance: many
j_gene: TRBJ2-5
CDR3nt: TGTGCCAGCAGTGGCGGGGAGACCCAGTACTTC
CDR3aa: CASSGGETQYF

d_gene: TRBD1
v_gene: TRBV5-6
abundance: -
j_gene: TRBJ1-2
CDR3nt: TGTGCCAGCAGCCCGGGACAGGTCCATCATGGCTACACCTTC
CDR3aa: CASSPGQVHHGYTF

d_gene: TRBD1
v_gene: TRBV7-3
abundance: few
j_gene: TRBJ2-7
CDR3nt: TGTGCCAGCAGCTTTAGCGGGACAGGGGGCTACGAGCAGTACTTC
CDR3aa: CASSFSGTGGYEQYF

d_gene: TRBD2
v_gene: TRBV5-1
abundance: few
j_gene: TRBJ2-7
CDR3nt: TGCGCCAGCAGCTTGGGCGCGGGAGGGATATACGAGCAGTACTTC
CDR3aa: CASSLGAGGIYEQYF

d_gene: TRBD1
v_gene: TRBV27
abundance: few
j_gene: TRBJ1-2
CDR3nt: TGTGCCAGCAGTAGACAGGGAGGGCTGAATGGCTACACCTTC
CDR3aa: CASSRQGGLNGYTF

d_gene: TRBD2
v_gene: TRBV15
abundance: many
j_gene: TRBJ2-1
CDR3nt: TGTGCCACCAGCAGAGGACTAGCGGGGAATGACAATGAGCAGTTCTTC
CDR3aa: CATSRGLAGNDNEQFF

d_gene: -
v_gene: TRBV10-3
abundance: few
j_gene: TRBJ1-5
CDR3nt: TGTGCCATCAGTGAGCTTGGGATTCAGCCCCAGCATTTT
CDR3aa: CAISELGIQPQHF

d_gene: -
v_gene: TRBV20-1
abundance: many
j_gene: TRBJ2-1
CDR3nt: TGCAGTGCCAGGGGTCAGGGTAATAGAAATGAGCAGTTCTTC
CDR3aa: CSARGQGNRNEQFF

d_gene: TRBD1
v_gene: TRBV12-3/TRBV12-4
abundance: -
j_gene: TRBJ2-5
CDR3nt: TGTGCCAGCAGGCCGGCCGGGACAGGGGTTTTGGAGACCCAGTACTTC
CDR3aa: CASRPAGTGVLETQYF

d_gene: -
v_gene: TRBV12-3/TRBV12-4
abundance: -
j_gene: TRBJ2-7
CDR3nt: TGTGCCAGCAGTTTAAGGAGACTAAAGTACGAGCAGTACTTC
CDR3aa: CASSLRRLKYEQYF

d_gene: -
v_gene: TRBV28
abundance: many
j_gene: TRBJ2-2
CDR3nt: TGTGCCAGCAGCTTAACGCAGCCTACCACGAACACCGGGGAGCTGTTTTTT
CDR3aa: CASSLTQPTTNTGELFF

d_gene: TRBD2
v_gene: TRBV12-3/TRBV12-4
abundance: many
j_gene: TRBJ2-4
CDR3nt: TGTGCCAGCAGTTTGGGACTAGCGGGAGTAGAGTTTCGTGAAAACATTCAGTACTTC
CDR3aa: CASSLGLAGVEFRENIQYF

d_gene: -
v_gene: TRBV3-1
abundance: many
j_gene: TRBJ2-1
CDR3nt: TGTGCCAGCAGCCAACAAAACAATGAGCAGTTCTTC
CDR3aa: CASSQQNNEQFF

d_gene: TRBD2
v_gene: TRBV11-2
abundance: -
j_gene: TRBJ2-1
CDR3nt: TGTGCCAGCAGCCCCTCCGGGACTAGCGGGAGGATCTCCTACAATGAGCAGTTCTTC
CDR3aa: CASSPSGTSGRISYNEQFF

d_gene: TRBD2
v_gene: TRBV10-3
abundance: many
j_gene: TRBJ2-1
CDR3nt: TGTGCCATCAGTGAAGAACTAGCGGGAGTCAATGAGCAGTTCTTC
CDR3aa: CAISEELAGVNEQFF

d_gene: TRBD2
v_gene: TRBV6-1
abundance: -
j_gene: TRBJ2-1
CDR3nt: TGTGCCAGCGGGCGGGGGGGCAACAATGAGCAGTTCTTC
CDR3aa: CASGRGGNNEQFF

d_gene: -
v_gene: TRBV5-1
abundance: -
j_gene: TRBJ1-2
CDR3nt: TGCGCCAGCAGCTTGGCGGAGGGTTGGAGTTTGGGAATCTATGGCTACACCTTC
CDR3aa: CASSLAEGWSLGIYGYTF

d_gene: TRBD2
v_gene: TRBV29-1
abundance: -
j_gene: TRBJ2-1
CDR3nt: TGCAGCGTTGATATAGGGACTACCTACAATGAGCAGTTCTTC
CDR3aa: CSVDIGTTYNEQFF

d_gene: TRBD2
v_gene: TRBV27
abundance: -
j_gene: TRBJ2-3
CDR3nt: TGTGCCAGCAGTTCCGCGCCGGGACTAGTGAGGGGTACGCAGTATTTT
CDR3aa: CASSSAPGLVRGTQYF

d_gene: -
v_gene: TRBV5-1
abundance: -
j_gene: TRBJ2-5
CDR3nt: TGCGCCAGCAGCCGCGGCGGGACAGTCCAAGAGACCCAGTACTTC
CDR3aa: CASSRGGTVQETQYF

d_gene: -
v_gene: TRBV28
abundance: -
j_gene: TRBJ1-1
CDR3nt: TGTGCCAGCAGTAGATTGAGTGCTGAAGCTTTCTTT
CDR3aa: CASSRLSAEAFF

d_gene: -
v_gene: TRBV14
abundance: -
j_gene: TRBJ1-3
CDR3nt: TGTGCCAGCAGCCAAGATCCCGAGGGCTACTCTGGAAACACCATATATTTT
CDR3aa: CASSQDPEGYSGNTIYF

d_gene: TRBD2
v_gene: TRBV29-1
abundance: many
j_gene: TRBJ2-1
CDR3nt: TGCAGCGTTTTGGGGAGCGGGAATAACAATGAGCAGTTCTTC
CDR3aa: CSVLGSGNNNEQFF

d_gene: -
v_gene: TRBV28
abundance: many
j_gene: TRBJ2-2
CDR3nt: TGTGCCAGCAGCTGGGGCACCGGGGAGCTGTTTTTT
CDR3aa: CASSWGTGELFF

d_gene: TRBD2
v_gene: TRBV6-2/TRBV6-3
abundance: -
j_gene: TRBJ2-7
CDR3nt: TGTGCCAGCAGTTACCCGGGACTAGCGGGGTACTACGAGCAGTACTTC
CDR3aa: CASSYPGLAGYYEQYF

d_gene: -
v_gene: TRBV29-1
abundance: many
j_gene: TRBJ1-1
CDR3nt: TGCAGCGTATGGGACCCTAGGGACACTGAAGCTTTCTTT
CDR3aa: CSVWDPRDTEAFF

d_gene: -
v_gene: TRBV10-3
abundance: -
j_gene: TRBJ2-7
CDR3nt: TGTGCCATCAATCTGCAATCTAAAGGCGAGCAGTACTTC
CDR3aa: CAINLQSKGEQYF

d_gene: TRBD2
v_gene: TRBV7-3
abundance: few
j_gene: TRBJ2-3
CDR3nt: TGTGCCAGCAGCCCGTCCGGGACTAGAGTTTCAGATACGCAGTATTTT
CDR3aa: CASSPSGTRVSDTQYF